This T cell receptor beta chain was observed in a study of yellow fever vaccine responses in identical twins. General study points: Vaccine-induced T cell responses in twins were reportedly observed to appear partly convergent, partly personalized.

Unmatched junction bases numbered 14, after V lost 4 bases and J lost 5 bases. CDR3 size: 17 residues. CDR1 and CDR2 (germline): SGHRS, YFSETQ. MiXCR, applied by TCRdb to the RT-PCR reads, yields one record per CDR3 protein. Here the sample spans about 19,000 distinct CDR3 sequences, approximately 60% being singletons. As regards this clonotype: Antigen unknown.

This TCR was recovered from a woman between 18 and 29 years old who received the yellow fever vaccine. V gene TRBV5-1 combines with J gene TRBJ2-1, with TRBD1 matching 8 bases. Sequences were derived from T cells from blood (PBMCs), unsorted or a sorted subset (not recorded which), sampled before or after yellow fever vaccination (not recorded which). CDR3 coding DNA: TGCGCCAGCAGCCCCAGACAGGGGATAGTAACAAACAATGAGCAGTTCTTC. Translation gives CASSPRQGIVTNNEQFF.